This is a list of T cell receptor beta chains from one sample in a study of naive and memory T cell subsets. Via MiXCR, TCRdb re-called the UMI-ligation and nested PCR reads, giving one row per CDR3 protein. The sample includes 25,000 to 30,000 distinct CDR3 sequences, around a tenth of them seen just once. Sequencing used effector memory CD4+ T cells from blood. These receptors were collected from a human donor in good health. CDR3s include the opening cysteine and the closing phenylalanine or tryptophan. D genes are given only for firm matches. Not every row has a clone size; where given, it reads once, few, many or a size class.

NA,TRBV7-9,TRBJ1-6,few,TGTGCCAGCAGCAGGGACGGGATTTCACCCCTCCACTTT,CASSRDGISPLHF
NA,TRBV14,TRBJ1-3,NA,TGTGCCAGCACGGTATCAGCTGGAAACACCATATATTTT,CASTVSAGNTIYF
NA,TRBV12-3/TRBV12-4,TRBJ1-5,few,TGTGCCAGCAGTTTCTCCGGGACAAGTCGAGGGCAGCCCCAGCATTTT,CASSFSGTSRGQPQHF
NA,TRBV6-1,TRBJ1-6,NA,TGTGCCAGCTGGAGTAGGGCTAATTCACCCCTCCACTTT,CASWSRANSPLHF
TRBD2,TRBV18,TRBJ2-7,many,TGTGCCAGCTCACCAAGGACTAGCGGATACTACGAGCAGTACTTC,CASSPRTSGYYEQYF
NA,TRBV10-3,TRBJ2-7,NA,TGTGCCATCAGGGATAGCGGCTACGAGCAGTACTTC,CAIRDSGYEQYF
TRBD2,TRBV19,TRBJ2-1,few,TGTGCCAGTAGTAATATCGGGGGGGGCGTTGAGCAGTTCTTC,CASSNIGGGVEQFF
NA,TRBV15,TRBJ2-2,NA,TGTGCCACCAGCACCGGCAGGGCGAACACCGGGGAGCTGTTTTTT,CATSTGRANTGELFF
NA,TRBV6-2/TRBV6-3,TRBJ2-5,NA,TGTGCCAGCAACCTAGGGCAGCAAGAGACCCAGTACTTC,CASNLGQQETQYF
TRBD2,TRBV20-1,TRBJ2-3,few,TGCAGTGCTAGAGAGGGGACTAGCGTTCTGGATACGCAGTATTTT,CSAREGTSVLDTQYF
NA,TRBV20-1,TRBJ1-6,many,TGCAGTGCTAGAGATCTACCAGGGGCAGGCCCTAATTCACCCCTCCACTTT,CSARDLPGAGPNSPLHF
TRBD1,TRBV18,TRBJ2-7,NA,TGTGCCAGCTCACCCCAGGGACAGTACGAGCAGTACTTC,CASSPQGQYEQYF
TRBD2,TRBV6-1,TRBJ2-3,few,TGTGCCAGCAGTGAAAACCGCGGGAGGACCACAGATACGCAGTATTTT,CASSENRGRTTDTQYF
NA,TRBV20-1,TRBJ1-1,many,TGCAGTGCTAGGGCTCGCGGGGCCGTCGCTGAAGCTTTCTTT,CSARARGAVAEAFF
NA,TRBV7-2,TRBJ1-4,NA,TGTGCCAGCAGCTTAAGACAGCCCGGGACTAATGAAAAACTGTTTTTT,CASSLRQPGTNEKLFF
TRBD2,TRBV4-2,TRBJ2-2,NA,TGTGCCAGCAGCCAGGTAGCGGGGGGGCTCGGCGGGGAGCTGTTTTTT,CASSQVAGGLGGELFF
NA,TRBV5-1,TRBJ1-1,few,TGCGCCAGCAGCTGGGGGGACAACACTGAAGCTTTCTTT,CASSWGDNTEAFF
TRBD1,TRBV14,TRBJ2-6,NA,TGTGCCAGCAGCCAAGATTACTGGACAGGGAGCTCTGGGGCCAACGTCCTGACTTTC,CASSQDYWTGSSGANVLTF
TRBD2,TRBV6-2/TRBV6-3,TRBJ2-1,NA,TGTGCCAGCAGCCGTCTAGCGGGAGGTCAGAGCTCCTACAATGAGCAGTTCTTC,CASSRLAGGQSSYNEQFF
NA,TRBV20-1,TRBJ1-2,many,TGCAGTGCCCCGGAGAGACAGCTTAACTATGGCTACACCTTC,CSAPERQLNYGYTF
TRBD1,TRBV6-6,TRBJ1-1,NA,TGTGCCAGCAGTCCGCTACAGGGGAGCACTGAAGCTTTCTTT,CASSPLQGSTEAFF
NA,TRBV4-2,TRBJ2-7,NA,TGTGCCAGCAGCCAAGAGGCCCTGGGGACAAGCTCCTACGAGCAGTACTTC,CASSQEALGTSSYEQYF
TRBD2,TRBV20-1,TRBJ2-3,many,TGCAGTGCTCCCGGAGCGGGGGGGATCCATACGCAGTATTTT,CSAPGAGGIHTQYF
NA,TRBV12-3/TRBV12-4,TRBJ2-7,few,TGTGCCAGCTCGGATGTATACGAGCAGTACTTC,CASSDVYEQYF
NA,TRBV29-1,TRBJ1-2,NA,TGCAGCGTTGAGCCGGCAGGGAACTATGGCTACACCTTC,CSVEPAGNYGYTF
NA,TRBV19,TRBJ2-7,many,TGTGCCAGTAGTATTTCGGGACTCTACGAGCAGTACTTC,CASSISGLYEQYF
TRBD2,TRBV20-1,TRBJ2-1,few,TGCAGTGCCACTACTAGCGGGGGAATTAATGAGCAGTTCTTC,CSATTSGGINEQFF
NA,TRBV28,TRBJ2-7,NA,TGTGCCAGCAGCCCCCAGCGGAGGGCTGGGCAATTCGGCGAGCAGTACTTC,CASSPQRRAGQFGEQYF
NA,TRBV28,TRBJ1-1,many,TGTGCCAGCAGTGATTTAGGGCACTGGAGCACTGAAGCTTTCTTT,CASSDLGHWSTEAFF
TRBD1,TRBV2,TRBJ2-4,NA,TGTGCCAGCAGTCCCGGTCTGGGACAGGGGACCATTCAGTACTTC,CASSPGLGQGTIQYF
TRBD1,TRBV10-3,TRBJ2-5,NA,TGTGCCATTGGGGACAGAGCACAAGAGACCCAGTACTTC,CAIGDRAQETQYF